This TCR beta chain derives from a study of identical twins (dated by TCRdb to 2016 to 2018). At the level of the whole study: The study deep-sequenced TCR alpha and beta repertoires from monozygotic twins, unrelated adults of various ages and cord blood to test whether fetal clonotypes persist. Replicate twin experiments were performed at different times using different library preparation protocols to rule out contamination. Study-level results and caveats: In monozygotic twins, recombination models systematically underestimated out-of-frame TCR alpha sharing, but the models matched the sharing seen between unrelated individuals. Abundant cord blood beta clonotypes carried fewer insertions; young adult naive repertoires showed a weaker similar trend, while memory repertoires showed none. In beta out-of-frame sequences, excess twin sharing was weaker, because having fewer shared sequences lowered the signal-to-noise ratio. Compared with coincidental sharing between unrelated individuals, out-of-frame TCR alpha sequences shared between twins showed an excess of sequences with low generation probability. Zero-insertion analyses could be partly confounded by invariant T cells such as MAIT and iNKT, although diverse VJ usage argued against such confounding for most clonotypes. Conclusions relied on cross-sectional statistical analysis, since the same donors could not be followed over many years.

All donors were healthy Caucasians. Three pairs of female monozygotic twins, all aged roughly 18 to 30 years, made up the twin cohort. Positive isolation kits from Invitrogen were used to isolate the CD4+ and CD8+ T cell populations. Libraries were built with 5' RACE. Data came from an Illumina HiSeq 2000. Template switching added a universal primer binding site, and the final cDNA carried a unique molecular identifier that allowed TCR cDNA molecules to be counted accurately. First-strand cDNA for TCR alpha and beta chains was synthesized from specific primers in the conserved constant-segment region. To control for contamination, every cDNA library was double barcoded, receiving both a SMART-Mk sample barcode and Illumina barcodes. TruSeq adapter sequences, together with Illumina sample barcodes, were added in two successive PCR steps. Sequencing of the TCR alpha and beta cDNA libraries was done on the Illumina HiSeq platform using custom primers. Turning to the authors' computational methods: Raw reads were processed with MiGEC to extract unique molecular identifiers, and MiXCR was used to determine CDR3 positions. Recombination models were inferred per individual with the repgenHMM and IGoR tools using an EM algorithm. Shared clonotypes were analyzed with the tcR package in R, and sharing was normalized by the product of cloneset sizes. Out-of-frame nonproductive sequences were analyzed to study raw recombination free of thymic and clonal selection effects. The public reads were run again by TCRdb, first through fastp at Q25 and then through MiXCR, and only productive beta chains were kept. A single entry per CDR3 protein holds the most common genes and DNA from its merged rows. The V and J calls, along with clone size, are taken from TCRdb and not from the paper's own processing. Recorded for this sample are some 500,000 distinct CDR3 sequences; approximately 22% of them occurred a single time. 0.91% of the sample belongs to the ten largest clones.

V loses 3 bases of germline sequence and J loses 1 base, and the interval between the two ends is 12 bases. CDR1 and CDR2 are read off the germline V gene (reference sequence) as DFQATT and SNEGSKA. The CDR3, cysteine through phenylalanine, is 14 amino acids long. CDR3 DNA only is kept here, 42 bases in frame from base 1. This clonotype has just a few counts. What this receptor recognizes is not known. No per-base quality is available; no much larger clone lies one base away. This sample also appeared in a second study, on T cells expressing NK-cell markers. That second report states: TCR beta-chain repertoires were profiled in sorted CD3+CD56+NKG2C+, CD3+CD56+NKG2C- and CD3+CD56-NKG2C+ T-cell subsets from roughly eight donors. Of the eight sequenced donors, seven were found to be HCMV-seropositive and one was found to be HCMV-seronegative. In several experiments an anti-gammadeltaTCR antibody was added to restrict sorting to alphabetaTCR-expressing T cells. In roughly 6 donors, the dominant CD3+CD56+NKG2C+ clonotypes ranked among the top 10 CD8+ clonotypes, making up about 1.0-7.5% of CD8+ T cells. Those dominant clonotypes were again the most abundant among CD3+CD56-NKG2C+ cells in a handful of donors, at roughly 25-65%. Whether the expanded NKG2C-expressing T cell clones were specific for HCMV antigens remained unclear. The study sequenced eight donors, all healthy volunteers chosen at random: three men and five women. HCMV-specific IgG was detected in serum with a commercial ELISA kit to determine HCMV serostatus. MIGEC was used to demultiplex reads and group reads by UMI, and MiTCR was used to assemble and quantify clonotypes. To exclude erroneous sequences, any TCR cDNA sequence not supported by at least two reads was discarded. The tcR package was used for downstream repertoire analysis, and clonotypes were matched across fractions by CDR3 nucleotide sequence plus V segment. VDJmatch was used to annotate antigen specificity against VDJdb, with one amino acid substitution in CDR3 allowed.

Sample: CD4+ T cells sorted from blood. This sequence originates from a woman aged 18-35 years in good health. The chain was built from TRBV20-1 and TRBJ1-1; the D gene lacks a confident call. The nucleotide sequence reads as follows: TGCAGTGCTAGTGGGCCAGGTTGGAACACTGAAGCTTTCTTT. Its translation is CSASGPGWNTEAFF.